Each of the 18 T cell receptor beta chains below was sequenced from the same sample in a study of Graves' ophthalmopathy and Graves' hyperthyroidism. Amplification of TCR beta CDR3 regions used RNA transcripts. The first round was an RT-PCR with HTBI primers, and the second round was a multiplex PCR. Each CDR3 protein gets one entry after TCRdb re-called the multiplex PCR reads with MiXCR. The table lists around 1.1 million distinct CDR3 sequences, about 35% of them singletons. The sample was peripheral blood or thyroid tissue (not recorded which). All receptors derive from an adult man with Graves' hyperthyroidism.

V usage is TRBV19 and J usage is TRBJ2-7, with 10 nucleotides matching TRBD1. V trimming: 3 bases; J trimming: 4 bases; junction bases outside the gene matches: 3. The CDR3 extends over 14 amino acids. Germline loops: CDR1 LNHDA, CDR2 SQIVND (reference sequence). The CDR3 region is CASSMGQGWYEQYF. CDR3 in DNA: TGTGCCAGTAGTATGGGACAGGGGTGGTACGAGCAGTACTTC.

This clonotype appeared a few times. The rearrangement uses TRBV5-1 and TRBJ2-5, with TRBD2 matching over 12 bases. The CDR3 covers 17 residues. V trimming: 4 bases; J trimming: 2 bases; junction bases outside the gene matches: 9. Germline V gene lookup returns CDR1 SGHRS and CDR2 YFSETQ. The CDR3 DNA reads as TGCGCCAGCAGCGCCGGCCGGACTAGCGGGGCTCAAGAGACCCAGTACTTC. As protein: CASSAGRTSGAQETQYF.

This clonotype was recorded at least ten times. The chain is built from TRBV15 and TRBJ2-5; D is perhaps TRBD1 or TRBD2 (5 bases each). Trimming removed 3 bases from V and 5 bases from J, with 7 bases in between. This CDR3 region has 12 residues. Per the germline V gene, CDR1 is LNHNV and CDR2 is YYDKDF (reference sequence). CDR3 DNA sequence: TGTGCCACCAGCAGGGGGGAGGAGACCCAGTACTTC. Encoded protein: CATSRGEETQYF.

This chain connects TRBV7-2 to TRBJ2-7; D is possibly TRBD1 or TRBD2 (5 bases each). V shed 5 bases and J shed 2 bases, with 19 bases lying between them. The CDR3 is made up of 16 amino acids. Germline CDR1 is SGHTA and CDR2 is FQGNSA. This CDR3 reads CASSQGFRDPAYEQYF. The CDR3 DNA follows: TGTGCCAGCAGCCAAGGTTTTAGGGACCCAGCCTACGAGCAGTACTTC.

V is TRBV20-1 and J is TRBJ1-2; maybe TRBD1 (5 bases). The V gene lost 5 bases and the J gene lost 6 bases, with 28 bases spanning the gap. This CDR3 is 17 amino acids long. Per the germline V gene, CDR1 is DFQATT and CDR2 is SNEGSKA (reference sequence). CDR3 DNA: TGCAGTGCTCTACTGAGAGGGGCCCACCTAATGAACGATGGCTACACCTTC. Amino acid sequence: CSALLRGAHLMNDGYTF.

At least ten counts were recorded for this clonotype. The rearrangement uses TRBV9 and TRBJ2-5; TRBD2 agrees at 7 bases. Germline V gene lookup returns CDR1 SGDLS and CDR2 YYNGEE. Losses at the gene ends were 0 bases for V and 5 bases for J; bases not matched to a gene: 7. This CDR3 has 15 residues. The CDR3 loop reads CASSVGPSGRETQYF. The CDR3 DNA follows: TGTGCCAGCAGCGTAGGTCCTAGCGGTCGGGAGACCCAGTACTTC.

The J gene is TRBJ1-5, the V gene TRBV20-1; D ambiguous. This CDR3 comprises 15 residues. The germline CDR1 and CDR2 sequences are DFQATT and SNEGSKA (reference sequence). Trimming removed 3 bases at V and 0 bases at J, with 12 bases between. The CDR3 nucleotides are TGCAGTGCTAGCCTGGCAGCTTATAGCAATCAGCCCCAGCATTTT. This gives the protein CSASLAAYSNQPQHF.

This chain links TRBV6-4 with TRBJ1-3; D is possibly TRBD1 (6 bases). From germline, CDR1 is MRHNA and CDR2 SNTAGT. This CDR3 region has 17 residues. V was shortened by 4 bases and J by 1 base, with 17 bases between the two germline ends. The CDR3 nucleotides are TGTGCCAGCAGTGGCTACTACAGGGACCGTTCTGGAAACACCATATATTTT. Translation: CASSGYYRDRSGNTIYF.

This clonotype was found a few times. J is TRBJ2-5 and V is TRBV28; TRBD2 is a possible D gene (7 bases). The CDR3 has 17 residues. Between the trimmed V and J ends, which lost 7 bases and 2 bases, there was a span of 23 bases. The germline V gene encodes CDR1 MDHEN and CDR2 SYDVKM. DNA for the CDR3: TGTGCCAGCACCGTTCTGGGGGGGGCCCCTTCACAAGAGACCCAGTACTTC. Translation: CASTVLGGAPSQETQYF.

J is TRBJ1-2 and V is TRBV25-1, with D tentatively TRBD1 (6 bases). Trimming took 5 bases from V and 5 from J, leaving 21 bases between them. This CDR3 is 16 amino acids long. Germline CDR1 MGHDK, CDR2 SYGVNS. The CDR3 DNA follows: TGTGCCAGCAGTCAAACTGGGGGCGACAGGATTTATGGCTACACCTTC. This translates into CASSQTGGDRIYGYTF.

The chain carries TRBV20-1 and TRBJ1-6; 7 positions match TRBD1. Germline trimming cut 0 bases from V and 8 bases from J; bases unmatched to any gene: 4. The CDR3 is made up of 14 amino acids. Germline values: CDR1 DFQATT, CDR2 SNEGSKA (reference sequence). CDR3 sequence (DNA): TGCAGTGCTAGAGATGTGCAGGGGGATTCACCCCTCCACTTT. It specifies CSARDVQGDSPLHF.

This clonotype was counted a few times. DNA for the CDR3: TGTGCCAGCAGTCCCAGGGTGAGGGGCTACGAGCAGTACTTC. Translated, it gives CASSPRVRGYEQYF. V is TRBV28 and J is TRBJ2-7; tentatively, D is TRBD1 or TRBD2 (5 bases each). Germline V CDR1 and CDR2: MDHEN, SYDVKM. The CDR3 runs 14 residues. Trimming left V 5 bases short and J 3 bases short, with 14 bases between.

V usage is TRBV20-1 and J usage is TRBJ2-5; TRBD1 might be the D (5 bases). Trimming took 0 bases from V and 7 from J, leaving 12 bases between them. CDR1 and CDR2 (germline): DFQATT, SNEGSKA (reference sequence). The length of the CDR3 is 13 residues. CDR3 nucleotide sequence: TGCAGTGCTAGAGATCGCAGGGTGGGGACCCAGTACTTC. Translating gives CSARDRRVGTQYF.

As concerns this clonotype: A much larger clone lies one base from this, so it may be a read error. This sequence joins TRBV29-1 and TRBJ2-2, with D perhaps matching TRBD2 (5 bases). Germline CDR1 reads SQVTM; CDR2 reads ANQGSEA. Between the trimmed V and J ends, which lost 5 bases and 1 base, there was a span of 5 bases. This CDR3 has 12 amino acids. The CDR3 DNA follows: TGCAGCGTTCGGGGGAACACCGGGGAGCTGTTTTTT. This sequence encodes CSVRGNTGELFF.

Ten or more counts support this clonotype. The chain links TRBV15 to TRBJ1-1, with 7 bases that match TRBD1. This CDR3 has 13 residues. Trimming cost V 0 bases and J 7 bases; bases outside gene matches: 2. Germline loops: CDR1 LNHNV, CDR2 YYDKDF (reference sequence). In nucleotides, the CDR3 is TGTGCCACCAGCAGAGAAAGGGACAGTGAAGCTTTCTTT. Amino acid sequence: CATSRERDSEAFF.

This clonotype was counted between two and nine times. The J gene is TRBJ2-5, the V gene TRBV2; 10 bases are shared with TRBD2. Germline V lookup: CDR1 SNHLY, CDR2 FYNNEI. The CDR3 totals 15 residues. V trimming: 2 bases; J trimming: 7 bases; junction bases outside the gene matches: 7. CDR3 DNA: TGTGCCAGCAGTGAATTGTCTAGCGGGAGCGGGACCCAGTACTTC. Translated, it gives CASSELSSGSGTQYF.

V is TRBV25-1 and J is TRBJ2-5, with TRBD1 matching over 8 bases. Germline trimming cut 6 bases from V and 4 bases from J; bases unmatched to any gene: 7. The CDR3 contains 14 residues. CDR1 is MGHDK, CDR2 SYGVNS, per germline. CDR3 in amino acids: CASSDRDRLETQYF. The CDR3 DNA follows: TGTGCCAGCAGCGACCGGGACAGGTTAGAGACCCAGTACTTC.

The J gene is TRBJ2-7, the V gene TRBV11-2, with a possible D match to TRBD1 (6 bases). This CDR3 has 15 amino acids. The V and J ends lost 5 bases and 1 base respectively, with 15 bases between them. CDR1 is SGHAT and CDR2 is FQNNGV in the germline V gene. CDR3 bases: TGTGCCAGCAGCCCCCGGGACACCAGATCCTACGAGCAGTACTTC. Protein product: CASSPRDTRSYEQYF.